This TCR beta chain was profiled in a study of shared clonotypes between healthy human individuals. Positively selected for CCR7, the CD45RO-negative cells used as naive CD8 cells excluded terminally differentiated effector memory CD45RA+ cells. Germline CDR1 and CDR2: SSHAT and FNYEAQ (reference sequence). The CDR3 has 13 amino acids. With regard to this clone: At one boundary the junction diverges from the germline segment, which might be a read error.

Deep-level settings were used for running the assay. The assay was immunoSEQ multiplex PCR, and TCRdb's table has in-frame clones only and misses some. The table has about 2 million clones, approximately 95% seen once. Sequenced sample: naive CD8+ T cells sorted from blood. This receptor was taken from a man aged 18 to 35 in good health. The V gene is TRBV7-7, the J gene TRBJ2-7; 8 bases fit TRBD1. CDR3 amino acids: CASSLEQGGEQYF. The CDR3 DNA reads as TGTGCTAGCAGCTTAGAACAGGGGGGTGAGCAGTACTTC.